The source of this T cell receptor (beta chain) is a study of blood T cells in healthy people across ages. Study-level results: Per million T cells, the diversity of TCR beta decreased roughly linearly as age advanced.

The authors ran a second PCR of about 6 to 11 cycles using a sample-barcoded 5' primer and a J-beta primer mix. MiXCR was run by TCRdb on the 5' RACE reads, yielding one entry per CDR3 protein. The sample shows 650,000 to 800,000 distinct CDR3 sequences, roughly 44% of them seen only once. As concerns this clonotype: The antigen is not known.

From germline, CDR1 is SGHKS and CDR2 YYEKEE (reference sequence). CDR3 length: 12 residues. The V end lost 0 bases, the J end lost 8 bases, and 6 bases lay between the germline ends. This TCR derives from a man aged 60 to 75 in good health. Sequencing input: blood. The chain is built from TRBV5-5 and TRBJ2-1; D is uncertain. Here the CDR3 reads CASSLETDEQFF. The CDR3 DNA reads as TGTGCCAGCAGCTTGGAGACCGATGAGCAGTTCTTC.